This TCR beta chain was retrieved from a study of T cells after yellow fever vaccination. Regarding the study as a whole: From the bulk population, abundant clonotypes could contaminate and appear within FACS-sorted repertoires.

The CDR3 has 13 residues. V was cut by 7 bases and J by 9 bases, with 17 bases left in between. The germline CDR1 and CDR2 sequences are SGHRS and YFSETQ. Worth noting for this clonotype: Its antigen is currently unknown.

Via MiXCR, TCRdb re-called the 5' RACE reads, giving one row per CDR3 protein. The data hold 200,000 to 300,000 distinct CDR3 sequences, with 10% to 15% observed a single time. The chain links TRBV5-1 to TRBJ2-1; D could derive from TRBD1 or TRBD2 (5 bases each). This TCR was recovered from a man in his thirties or forties who received the YFV17D yellow fever vaccine. The sample here was CD4+ T cells sorted from PBMCs, taken 45 days after the yellow fever booster vaccination. The DNA for the CDR3 is TGCGCCAGCCTCAGTGGTGGGGGTGGTGAGCAGTTCTTC. Its translation: CASLSGGGGEQFF.